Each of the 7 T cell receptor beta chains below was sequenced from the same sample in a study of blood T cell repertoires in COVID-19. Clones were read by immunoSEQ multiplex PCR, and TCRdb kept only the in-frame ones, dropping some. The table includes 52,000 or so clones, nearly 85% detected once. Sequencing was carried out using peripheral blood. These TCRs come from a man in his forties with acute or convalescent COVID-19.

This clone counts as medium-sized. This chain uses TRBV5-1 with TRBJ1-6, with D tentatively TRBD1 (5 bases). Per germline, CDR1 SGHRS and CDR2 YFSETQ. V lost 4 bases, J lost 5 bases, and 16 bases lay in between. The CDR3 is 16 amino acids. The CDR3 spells CASSPGLRGHNSPLHF. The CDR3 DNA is TGCGCCAGCAGCCCCGGACTAAGGGGTCATAATTCACCCCTCCACTTT.

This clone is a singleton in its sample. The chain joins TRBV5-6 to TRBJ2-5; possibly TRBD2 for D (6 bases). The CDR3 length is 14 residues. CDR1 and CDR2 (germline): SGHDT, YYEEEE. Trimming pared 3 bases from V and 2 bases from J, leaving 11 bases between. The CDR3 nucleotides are TGTGCCAGCAGCTGGGCGGGGACTCAAGAGACCCAGTACTTC. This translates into CASSWAGTQETQYF.

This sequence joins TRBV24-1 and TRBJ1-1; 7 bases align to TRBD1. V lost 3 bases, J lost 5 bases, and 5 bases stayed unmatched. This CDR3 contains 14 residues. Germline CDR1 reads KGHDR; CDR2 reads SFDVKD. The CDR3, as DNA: TGTGCCACCAGTGATGGGGACAGCAGAACTGAAGCTTTCTTT. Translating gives CATSDGDSRTEAFF.

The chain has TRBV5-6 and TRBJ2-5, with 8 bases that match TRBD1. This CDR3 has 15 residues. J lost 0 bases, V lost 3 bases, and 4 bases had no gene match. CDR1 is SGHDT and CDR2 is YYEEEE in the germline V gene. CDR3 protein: CASSSGQEYQETQYF. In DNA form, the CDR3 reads TGTGCCAGCAGCTCGGGACAGGAGTACCAAGAGACCCAGTACTTC.

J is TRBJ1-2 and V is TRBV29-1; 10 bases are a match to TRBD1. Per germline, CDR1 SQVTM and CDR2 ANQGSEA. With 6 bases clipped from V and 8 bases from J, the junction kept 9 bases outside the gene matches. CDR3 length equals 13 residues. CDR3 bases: TGCAGCGTGGTGCATGGGACAGGGGTGGGCTACACCTTC. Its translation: CSVVHGTGVGYTF.

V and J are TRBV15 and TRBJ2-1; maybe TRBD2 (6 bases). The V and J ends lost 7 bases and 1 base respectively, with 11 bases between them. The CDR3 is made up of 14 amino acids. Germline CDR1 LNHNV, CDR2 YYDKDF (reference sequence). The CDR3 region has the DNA TGTGCCACCAAGGAGGGGCAGTCCTACAATGAGCAGTTCTTC. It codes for CATKEGQSYNEQFF.

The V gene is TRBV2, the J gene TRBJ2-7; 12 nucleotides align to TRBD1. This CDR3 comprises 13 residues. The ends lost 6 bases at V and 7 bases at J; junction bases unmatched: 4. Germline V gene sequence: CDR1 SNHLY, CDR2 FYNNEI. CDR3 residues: CASRGQGASEQYV. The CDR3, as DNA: TGTGCCAGCAGGGGACAGGGGGCGAGTGAGCAGTACGTC.